Reported below is one T cell receptor (beta chain). Its antigen is not known. Per germline, CDR1 SEHNR and CDR2 FQNEAQ (reference sequence). V lost 1 base to trimming and J lost 2 bases, with 15 bases between them. The CDR3 is 17 amino acids. This record comes from a study of cytomegalovirus exposure and HLA in healthy donors. Broader study findings: For presence/absence analyses, sequencing depth was assumed to be roughly uniform across donors.

PCR employed 60 Vbeta and 13 Jbeta primers. The assay was immunoSEQ multiplex PCR, and TCRdb's table has in-frame clones only and misses some. The sample has approximately 130,000 clones, roughly 79% seen once. The sequenced material came from PBMCs. This sequence was found in a man aged 30-40 years in good health and CMV-seronegative. The rearrangement uses TRBV7-9 and TRBJ1-5; D is perhaps TRBD1 (5 bases). The CDR3 loop reads CASSLGGTGERNQPQHF. CDR3 bases: TGTGCCAGCAGCTTAGGGGGGACGGGGGAACGCAATCAGCCCCAGCATTTT.